The clone carrying this TCR beta chain was observed a handful of times. The antigen is undetermined. This specimen comes from a study of post-analysis software for immune sequencing data. Across the study: The courses of disease that were included comprised relapsing-remitting, secondary progressive and progressive-relapsing multiple sclerosis.

The TCR beta cDNA libraries contained unique molecular identifiers. Some 500,000 cDNA molecules were recovered from an input of about 1 to 10 million T cells. TCRdb itself ran the PCR reads through MiXCR, one entry per CDR3 protein. Of hundreds of thousands of distinct CDR3 sequences in the sample, roughly 50% were seen once. Broader study findings: Strong same-batch co-clustering of samples appeared with F measure clustering. Roughly five TRBV segments were significantly more frequent in patients than in controls. TRBV5-6, TRBV5-1 and TRBV20-1 were among these segments. Controls had significantly higher normalized Chao1 diversity than multiple sclerosis patients.

CDR1 SGHRS and CDR2 YFSETQ come from the germline V gene. The CDR3 contains 15 residues. V lost 1 base, J lost 3 bases, and 13 bases lay in between. The sequenced sample consisted of blood. The rearrangement links TRBV5-1 to TRBJ2-5; D is possibly TRBD1 (5 bases). The receptor's source is a girl under 18 with multiple sclerosis. In nucleotides, the CDR3 is TGCGCCAGCAGCTTGAATGGCAGGGCGGAAGAGACCCAGTACTTC. Translating gives CASSLNGRAEETQYF.